These 30 T cell receptor beta chains were all obtained from the same sample, sequenced in a study of blood T cell repertoires in COVID-19. The assay was immunoSEQ multiplex PCR, and TCRdb's table has in-frame clones only and misses some. The top ten hold under 1.2% of the sample, which has 350,000 or so clones, more than 70% seen once. Sequencing used PBMCs or T cells enriched from blood (not recorded which). These receptors came from a woman aged 25 to 39 who had been exposed to COVID-19.

The V call is TRBV10-2, the J call TRBJ2-4; 15 bases align to TRBD2. CDR3 length: 17 residues. Trimming took 5 bases from V and 8 from J; bases not matched to a gene: 10. The germline V gene has CDR1 WSHSY and CDR2 SAAADI. Written as DNA, the CDR3 is TGCGCCAGCAGTCCCCCCGGGACTAGCGGGAGGATGCACATTCAGTACTTC. This gives the protein CASSPPGTSGRMHIQYF.

This sequence joins TRBV12-3 or TRBV12-4 and TRBJ1-2; D is possibly TRBD1 (6 bases). CDR3 length: 13 amino acids. V lost 1 base and J 7 bases, leaving 10 bases between the germline ends. The CDR3 nucleotides are TGTGCCAGCAGTTTAGACAGGGAGTTTGGCTACACCTTC. Protein product: CASSLDREFGYTF.

The chain is built from TRBV27 and TRBJ2-7; TRBD1 is a possible D gene (5 bases). The germline V gene encodes CDR1 MNHEY and CDR2 SMNVEV (reference sequence). The CDR3 runs to 16 residues. The V end lost 6 bases, the J end lost 2 bases, and 20 bases lay between the germline ends. The CDR3 sequence is CASSSNTGRGPYEQYF. DNA of the CDR3: TGTGCCAGCAGCTCTAACACAGGAAGGGGCCCCTACGAGCAGTACTTC.

This clone was counted only a few times. This chain connects TRBV18 to TRBJ2-7; unclear D gene. Germline lookup yields CDR1 KGHSH and CDR2 LQKENI. The CDR3 totals 12 residues. Trimming removed 2 bases at V and 7 bases at J, with 9 bases between. This CDR3 reads CASSPVGQEQYF. CDR3 sequence (DNA): TGTGCCAGCTCACCAGTTGGTCAGGAGCAGTACTTC.

The chain links TRBV28 to TRBJ2-5, with unresolved D. Germline values: CDR1 MDHEN, CDR2 SYDVKM. The ends were cut back, 6 bases at V and 9 bases at J, with 20 bases in the middle. The CDR3 has 14 amino acids. The CDR3 reads CASSLVPPGWAQYF. CDR3 nucleotides: TGTGCCAGCAGCCTTGTCCCCCCCGGGTGGGCCCAGTACTTC.

This chain joins TRBV6-4 and TRBJ1-1, with no clear D. Trimming stripped 6 bases from V and 4 bases from J, with 9 bases between. Germline V CDR1 and CDR2: MRHNA, SNTAGT. The CDR3 contains 12 residues. Here the CDR3 reads CASRGEGTEAFF. The CDR3 bases are TGTGCCAGCAGGGGCGAAGGCACTGAAGCTTTCTTT.

This clone showed up just once. The rearrangement links TRBV19 to TRBJ2-2; 10 bases match TRBD1. V lost 6 bases to trimming and J lost 5 bases; unmatched junction nucleotides: 3. Looked up from germline, CDR1 is LNHDA and CDR2 is SQIVND (reference sequence). There are 14 residues in the CDR3. The chain's CDR3 is CASRGQGMTGELFF. The CDR3, as DNA: TGTGCCAGTAGGGGACAGGGGATGACCGGGGAGCTGTTTTTT.

With regard to this clone: One end of the junction fails to match germline, which may point to a read error. The gene calls are TRBV23-1 and TRBJ1-2; no clear D gene. TRBV23-1 is marked as an open reading frame, function uncertain. CDR3 length equals 10 residues. The CDR3 is CASSQYGPHF. The CDR3 DNA reads as TGCGCCAGCAGTCAATATGGGCCCCACTTC.

This clone came up a few times. The V call is TRBV19, the J call TRBJ1-2; D possibly corresponds to TRBD1 (5 bases). From germline, CDR1 is LNHDA and CDR2 SQIVND (reference sequence). The CDR3 extends over 14 amino acids. V lost 2 bases, J lost 1 base, and 8 bases lay in between. The CDR3: CASSINGGNYGYTF. DNA for the CDR3: TGTGCCAGTAGTATAAACGGGGGTAACTATGGCTACACCTTC. Drawing the rest from reference TRBV19 and TRBJ1-2, the complete variable domain is DGGITQSPKYLFRKEGQNVTLSCEQNLNHDAMYWYRQDPGQGLRLIYYSQIVNDFQKGDIAEGYSVSREKKESFPLTVTSAQKNPTAFYLCASSINGGNYGYTFGSGTRLTVV.

This chain joins TRBV19 and TRBJ2-7; 7 positions match TRBD2. The CDR3 contains 18 residues. V shed 3 bases, J shed 1 base, and the junction held 15 bases outside the gene matches. From germline, CDR1 is LNHDA and CDR2 SQIVND (reference sequence). CDR3 DNA: TGTGCCAGTAGTATTTCGTCTAGCGGTACTCTACTTTCCTACGAGCAGTACTTC. Its translation is CASSISSSGTLLSYEQYF.

This clone was seen a single time. This chain uses TRBV28 with TRBJ1-1, with D possibly being TRBD1 (5 bases). The CDR3 sequence is 13 residues long. Trimming stripped 4 bases from V and 2 bases from J, with 8 bases between. Germline V gene sequence: CDR1 MDHEN, CDR2 SYDVKM. The CDR3 spells CASSSTANTEAFF. In DNA, the CDR3 is TGTGCCAGCAGTTCGACAGCTAACACTGAAGCTTTCTTT.

CDR3 loop: CARTVSGANVLTF. CDR3 bases: TGTGCCAGGACAGTCTCTGGGGCCAACGTCCTGACTTTC. J is TRBJ2-6 and V is TRBV2, with a tentative D call TRBD1 (5 bases). The CDR3 totals 13 residues. V lost 9 bases and J 0 bases, leaving 6 bases between the germline ends. The germline gives CDR1 SNHLY, CDR2 FYNNEI.

The CDR3 DNA reads TGCAGCGTTGAAGTCGTCGCGGCCGGGGCCAACGTCCTGACTTTC. Translated: CSVEVVAAGANVLTF. The genes are TRBV29-1 and TRBJ2-6, with D unresolved. Germline V gives CDR1 SQVTM, CDR2 ANQGSEA. The CDR3 runs to 15 residues. V was clipped by 1 base and J by 4 bases, with 11 bases between them.

V is TRBV6-5 and J is TRBJ1-6; D not resolved. Germline CDR1 is MNHEY and CDR2 is SVGAGI. V lost 7 bases to trimming and J lost 7 bases, with 11 bases between them. This CDR3 has 13 residues. Here the CDR3 DNA reads TGTGCCAGCACCGGAGGATCCAATTCACCCCTCCACTTT. It yields the protein CASTGGSNSPLHF.

V usage is TRBV24-1 and J usage is TRBJ1-2; 7 bases match TRBD1. The ends lost 3 bases at V and 7 bases at J; junction bases unmatched: 7. Germline values: CDR1 KGHDR, CDR2 SFDVKD. The length of the CDR3 is 14 residues. The CDR3, as DNA: TGTGCCACCAGTGATCCGGGACAGCCCCTTGGCTACACCTTC. This gives the protein CATSDPGQPLGYTF.

J is TRBJ2-1 and V is TRBV12-3 or TRBV12-4; D remains ambiguous. The CDR3 is 13 residues long. V was trimmed by 3 bases and J by 4 bases, leaving 7 bases between them. CDR3 loop: CASSLVEYNEQFF. The CDR3 DNA sequence: TGTGCCAGCAGTTTGGTGGAGTACAATGAGCAGTTCTTC.

This chain uses TRBV5-4 with TRBJ1-4; 8 bases match TRBD1. The CDR3 is made up of 13 amino acids. V lost 0 bases, J lost 8 bases, and 0 bases stayed unmatched. Germline values: CDR1 SGHNT, CDR2 YYREEE (reference sequence). CDR3 region: CASSLGTGEKLFF. CDR3 bases: TGTGCCAGCAGCTTGGGGACAGGGGAAAAACTGTTTTTT. The full variable domain, with the rest looked up from reference TRBV5-4 and TRBJ1-4, is ETGVTQSPTHLIKTRGQQVTLRCSSQSGHNTVSWYQQALGQGPQFIFQYYREEENGRGNFPPRFSGLQFPNYSSELNVNALELDDSALYLCASSLGTGEKLFFGSGTQLSVL.

The chain is built from TRBV28 and TRBJ2-1; 9 bases match TRBD2. Germline trimming cut 3 bases from V and 5 bases from J; bases unmatched to any gene: 14. Germline assignment: CDR1 MDHEN and CDR2 SYDVKM. The length of the CDR3 is 18 residues. The CDR3 DNA follows: TGTGCCAGCAGTTTCCCTCTTGGGGGAGCGGGAGGAGACAATGAGCAGTTCTTC. It specifies CASSFPLGGAGGDNEQFF.

The chain joins TRBV6-5 to TRBJ2-3, with D possibly TRBD1 on 6 matching bases. V was shortened by 2 bases and J by 2 bases, with 11 bases between the two germline ends. The CDR3 loop spans 15 amino acids. Germline assignment: CDR1 MNHEY and CDR2 SVGAGI. In nucleotides, the CDR3 is TGTGCCAGCAGTTACGGGGGCACGAACACAGATACGCAGTATTTT. This sequence encodes CASSYGGTNTDTQYF.

This clone showed up just a few times. Different DNA sequences within this sample yield the same CDR3. V and J are TRBV6-5 and TRBJ2-7; possibly TRBD2 for D (5 bases). The CDR3 has 13 residues. V was clipped by 2 bases and J by 3 bases, with 8 bases between them. Germline CDR1 and CDR2: MNHEY and SVGAGI. CDR3 in DNA: TGTGCCAGCAGTTACAGCGCGGGCTACGAGCAGTACTTC. It specifies CASSYSAGYEQYF.

The chain recombines TRBV15 with TRBJ1-2; D perhaps matches TRBD1 (5 bases). The V end lost 0 bases, the J end lost 4 bases, and 9 bases lay between the germline ends. Germline assignment: CDR1 LNHNV and CDR2 YYDKDF (reference sequence). CDR3 size: 14 residues. The CDR3 region has the DNA TGTGCCACCAGCAGAGACAGGGCAAGCTATGGCTACACCTTC. Translated: CATSRDRASYGYTF.

This rearrangement joins TRBV11-2 to TRBJ2-1; 8 nucleotides agree with TRBD2. Losses at the gene ends were 4 bases for V and 6 bases for J; bases not matched to a gene: 14. In germline, CDR1 is SGHAT, CDR2 FQNNGV. CDR3 length: 17 amino acids. CDR3 nucleotides: TGTGCCAGCAGCTCCCAGGTGAACGGGAGGGCCCTCAATGAGCAGTTCTTC. Translation gives CASSSQVNGRALNEQFF.

This clone was detected only once. This chain connects TRBV5-1 to TRBJ2-2, with D maybe TRBD2 (5 bases). V was trimmed by 1 base and J by 4 bases, leaving 11 bases between them. Germline loops: CDR1 SGHRS, CDR2 YFSETQ. The CDR3 spans 15 residues. The CDR3 DNA follows: TGCGCCAGCAGCTTGCGAGGGCTTGGCACCGGGGAGCTGTTTTTT. This gives the protein CASSLRGLGTGELFF.

The chain employs TRBV6-1 and TRBJ2-7, with TRBD2 as a possible D gene (6 bases). This CDR3 has 15 residues. Germline CDR1 reads MNHNS; CDR2 reads SASEGT. V gave up 2 bases and J gave up 0 bases, with 11 bases separating them. The CDR3 region is CASSEMEGRSYEQYF. In nucleotides, the CDR3 is TGTGCCAGCAGTGAAATGGAGGGCCGCTCCTACGAGCAGTACTTC.

The chain carries TRBV6-5 and TRBJ1-2, with D possibly being TRBD1 (6 bases). The CDR3 sequence is 13 residues long. V was shortened by 4 bases and J by 3 bases, with 9 bases between the two germline ends. Germline V gives CDR1 MNHEY, CDR2 SVGAGI. CDR3 DNA sequence: TGTGCCAGCAGTTTCAGGGGCCACTATGGCTACACCTTC. This translates into CASSFRGHYGYTF.

The J gene is TRBJ2-2, the V gene TRBV19; TRBD1 matches at 11 bases. After removal of 10 bases from V and 0 bases from J, the junction contained 7 bases not matched to a gene. The length of the CDR3 is 16 residues. Germline lookup yields CDR1 LNHDA and CDR2 SQIVND (reference sequence). The CDR3 sequence: CATRTGGLANTGELFF. The CDR3, as DNA: TGTGCCACCAGGACAGGGGGCCTTGCGAACACCGGGGAGCTGTTTTTT.

J is TRBJ1-1 and V is TRBV19; D not certain. V was trimmed by 3 bases and J by 0 bases, leaving 8 bases between them. Germline V gives CDR1 LNHDA, CDR2 SQIVND (reference sequence). This CDR3 has 14 amino acids. CDR3 coding DNA: TGTGCCAGTAGTATCCCACTCATGAACACTGAAGCTTTCTTT. Protein sequence: CASSIPLMNTEAFF.

The chain uses TRBV7-9 and TRBJ1-4; 7 nucleotides agree with TRBD1. Germline lookup yields CDR1 SEHNR and CDR2 FQNEAQ (reference sequence). The CDR3 extends over 14 amino acids. Trimming took 3 bases from V and 6 from J; bases not matched to a gene: 4. The CDR3 nucleotides read TGTGCCAGCAGCTTTCGACAGGGATATGAAAAACTGTTTTTT. Encoded protein: CASSFRQGYEKLFF.

The J gene is TRBJ1-2, the V gene TRBV10-3; the D gene is possibly TRBD1 (5 bases). In germline, CDR1 is ENHRY, CDR2 SYGVKD. The V gene lost 6 bases and the J gene lost 4 bases, with 15 bases spanning the gap. This CDR3 is built from 14 residues. This chain's CDR3 is CAISRQSSLYGYTF. The CDR3 coding sequence is TGTGCCATCAGCCGACAGTCAAGCCTCTATGGCTACACCTTC.

The chain combines TRBV3-1 (or the pseudogene TRBV3-2) with TRBJ2-3; 9 bases line up with TRBD2. V gave up 0 bases and J gave up 4 bases; unmatched junction bases: 5. The germline CDR1 and CDR2 sequences are LGHDT and YNNKEL (reference sequence). This CDR3 is 16 amino acids long. The CDR3 DNA follows: TGTGCCAGCAGCCAAGATGCGGGAGGGCGGGCAGATACGCAGTATTTT. It is translated as CASSQDAGGRADTQYF.